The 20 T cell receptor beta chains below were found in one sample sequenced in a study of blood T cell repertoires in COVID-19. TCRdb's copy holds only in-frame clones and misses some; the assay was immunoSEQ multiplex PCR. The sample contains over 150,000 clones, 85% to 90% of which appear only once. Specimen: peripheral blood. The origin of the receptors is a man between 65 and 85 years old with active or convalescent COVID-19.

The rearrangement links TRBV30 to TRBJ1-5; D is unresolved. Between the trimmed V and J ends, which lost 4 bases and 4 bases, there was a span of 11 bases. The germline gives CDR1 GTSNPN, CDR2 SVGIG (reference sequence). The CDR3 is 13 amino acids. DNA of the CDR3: TGTGCCTGGAACGCAGTGCCTAATCAGCCCCAGCATTTT. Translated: CAWNAVPNQPQHF.

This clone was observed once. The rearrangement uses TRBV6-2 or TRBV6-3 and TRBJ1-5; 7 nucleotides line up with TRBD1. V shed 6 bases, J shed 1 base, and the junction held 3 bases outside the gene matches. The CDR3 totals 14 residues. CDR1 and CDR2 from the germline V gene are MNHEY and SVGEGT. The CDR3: CASSRQGSNQPQHF. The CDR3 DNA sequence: TGTGCCAGCAGCCGACAGGGAAGCAATCAGCCCCAGCATTTT.

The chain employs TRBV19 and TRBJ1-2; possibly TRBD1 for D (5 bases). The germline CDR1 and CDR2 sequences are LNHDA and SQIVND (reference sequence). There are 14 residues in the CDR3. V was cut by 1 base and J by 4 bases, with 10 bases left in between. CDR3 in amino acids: CASSIVRTTYGYTF. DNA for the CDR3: TGTGCCAGTAGTATAGTACGGACAACCTATGGCTACACCTTC.

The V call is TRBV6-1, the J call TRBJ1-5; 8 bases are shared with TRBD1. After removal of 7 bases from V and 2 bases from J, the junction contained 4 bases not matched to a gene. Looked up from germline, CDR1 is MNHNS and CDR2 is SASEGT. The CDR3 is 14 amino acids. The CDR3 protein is CASIAGGGNQPQHF. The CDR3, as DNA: TGTGCCAGCATTGCAGGGGGCGGCAATCAGCCCCAGCATTTT.

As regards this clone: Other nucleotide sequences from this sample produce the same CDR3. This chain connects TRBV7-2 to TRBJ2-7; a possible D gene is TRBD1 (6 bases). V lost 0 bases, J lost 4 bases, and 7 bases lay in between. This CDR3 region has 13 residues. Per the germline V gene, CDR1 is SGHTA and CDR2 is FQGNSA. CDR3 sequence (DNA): TGTGCCAGCAGCTTAGCCCAGGGGTACGAGCAGTACTTC. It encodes CASSLAQGYEQYF.

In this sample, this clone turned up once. The CDR3 reads CASSWTGGTGELFF. The CDR3 bases are TGCGCCAGCAGCTGGACAGGGGGCACCGGGGAGCTGTTTTTT. The chain carries TRBV5-1 and TRBJ2-2; 10 positions match TRBD1. CDR3 size: 14 residues. J was trimmed by 4 bases and V by 3 bases; bases with no gene match: 0. CDR1 SGHRS and CDR2 YFSETQ come from the germline V gene. Together with reference TRBV5-1 and TRBJ2-2, the CDR3 gives the full variable domain: KAGVTQTPRYLIKTRGQQVTLSCSPISGHRSVSWYQQTPGQGLQFLFEYFSETQRNKGNFPGRFSGRQFSNSRSEMNVSTLELGDSALYLCASSWTGGTGELFFGEGSRLTVL.

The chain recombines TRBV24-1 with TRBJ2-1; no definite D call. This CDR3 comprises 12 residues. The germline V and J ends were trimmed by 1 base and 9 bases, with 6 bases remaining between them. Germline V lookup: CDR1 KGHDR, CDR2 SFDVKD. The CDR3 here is CATSDFGSEQFF. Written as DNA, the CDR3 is TGTGCCACCAGTGATTTTGGTAGTGAGCAGTTCTTC.

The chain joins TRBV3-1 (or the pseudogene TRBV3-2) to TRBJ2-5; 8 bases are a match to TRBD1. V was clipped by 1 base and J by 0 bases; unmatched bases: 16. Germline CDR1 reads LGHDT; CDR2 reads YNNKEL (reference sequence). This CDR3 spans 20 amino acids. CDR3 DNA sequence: TGTGCCAGCAGCCAAGTGGGGGCGGACAGGGCCTTTTTCGACCAAGAGACCCAGTACTTC. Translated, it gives CASSQVGADRAFFDQETQYF.

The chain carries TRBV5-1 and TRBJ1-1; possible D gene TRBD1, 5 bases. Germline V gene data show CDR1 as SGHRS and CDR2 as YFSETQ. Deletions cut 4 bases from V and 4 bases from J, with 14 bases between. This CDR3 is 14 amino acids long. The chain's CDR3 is CASSDPGQGTEAFF. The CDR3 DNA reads TGCGCCAGCAGCGACCCGGGTCAGGGCACTGAAGCTTTCTTT.

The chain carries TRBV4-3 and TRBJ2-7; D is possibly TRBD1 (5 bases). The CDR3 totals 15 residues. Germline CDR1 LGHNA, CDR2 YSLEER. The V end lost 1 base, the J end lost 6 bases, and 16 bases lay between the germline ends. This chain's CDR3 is CASSQAPSGIGEQYF. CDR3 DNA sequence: TGCGCCAGCAGCCAAGCCCCCTCAGGGATTGGCGAGCAGTACTTC.

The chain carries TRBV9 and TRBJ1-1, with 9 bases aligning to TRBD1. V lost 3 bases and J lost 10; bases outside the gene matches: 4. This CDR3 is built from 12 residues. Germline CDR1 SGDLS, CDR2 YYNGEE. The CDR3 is CASSEGQGVAFF. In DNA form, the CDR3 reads TGTGCCAGCAGCGAGGGACAGGGTGTAGCTTTCTTT.

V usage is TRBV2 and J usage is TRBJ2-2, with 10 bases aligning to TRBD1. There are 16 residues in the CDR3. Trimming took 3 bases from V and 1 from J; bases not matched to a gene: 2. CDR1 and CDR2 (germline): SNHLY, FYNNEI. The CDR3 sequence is CASSDWDRGNTGELFF. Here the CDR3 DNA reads TGTGCCAGCAGTGATTGGGACAGGGGGAACACCGGGGAGCTGTTTTTT.

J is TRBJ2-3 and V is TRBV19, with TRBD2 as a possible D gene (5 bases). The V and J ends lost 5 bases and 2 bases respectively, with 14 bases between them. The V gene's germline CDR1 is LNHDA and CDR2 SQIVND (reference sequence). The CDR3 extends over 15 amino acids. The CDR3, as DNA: TGTGCCAGTAGTCCTCGAAAAGCGGCCACAGATACGCAGTATTTT. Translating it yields CASSPRKAATDTQYF.

CDR3 in amino acids: CASSTGTGASGTIYF. CDR3 bases: TGTGCCAGCAGTACAGGGACGGGTGCTTCTGGCACCATATATTTT. This rearrangement joins TRBV6-5 to TRBJ1-3; TRBD1 is a possible D gene (6 bases). The CDR3 runs to 15 residues. V lost 5 bases to trimming and J lost 9 bases, with 20 bases between them. Germline CDR1 is MNHEY and CDR2 is SVGAGI.

CDR3: CASSAHPGYEQYF. The CDR3 DNA reads as TGTGCCAGCAGCGCCCACCCCGGCTACGAGCAGTACTTC. The chain has TRBV9 and TRBJ2-7; D is unresolved. From germline, CDR1 is SGDLS and CDR2 YYNGEE. This CDR3 is 13 amino acids long. Trimming took off 3 bases at V and 3 bases at J, with 10 bases between the two ends.

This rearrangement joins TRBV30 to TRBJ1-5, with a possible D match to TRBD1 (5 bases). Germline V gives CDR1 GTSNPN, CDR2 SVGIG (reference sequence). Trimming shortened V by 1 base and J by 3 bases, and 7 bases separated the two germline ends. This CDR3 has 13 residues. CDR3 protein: CAWSETDNQPQHF. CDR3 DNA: TGTGCCTGGAGTGAGACAGACAATCAGCCCCAGCATTTT.

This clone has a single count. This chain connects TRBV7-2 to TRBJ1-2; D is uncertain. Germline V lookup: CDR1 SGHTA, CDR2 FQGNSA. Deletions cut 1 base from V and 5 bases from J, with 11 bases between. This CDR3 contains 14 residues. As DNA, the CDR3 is TGTGCCAGCAGCTTAGTAACGCGGGATTATGGCTACACCTTC. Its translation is CASSLVTRDYGYTF.

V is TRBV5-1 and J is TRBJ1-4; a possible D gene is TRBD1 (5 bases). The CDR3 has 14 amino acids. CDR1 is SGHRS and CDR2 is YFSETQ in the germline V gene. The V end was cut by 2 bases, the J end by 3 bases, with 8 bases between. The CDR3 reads CASSFAGANEKLFF. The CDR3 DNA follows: TGCGCCAGCAGCTTTGCGGGGGCTAATGAAAAACTGTTTTTT. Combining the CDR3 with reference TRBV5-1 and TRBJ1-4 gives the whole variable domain KAGVTQTPRYLIKTRGQQVTLSCSPISGHRSVSWYQQTPGQGLQFLFEYFSETQRNKGNFPGRFSGRQFSNSRSEMNVSTLELGDSALYLCASSFAGANEKLFFGSGTQLSVL.

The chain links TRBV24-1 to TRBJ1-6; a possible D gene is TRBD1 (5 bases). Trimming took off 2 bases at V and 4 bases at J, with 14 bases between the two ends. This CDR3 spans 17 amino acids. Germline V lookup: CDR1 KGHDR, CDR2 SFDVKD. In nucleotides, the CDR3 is TGTGCCACCAGTGATTCCCGGGGGGGGAGATATAATTCACCCCTCCACTTT. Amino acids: CATSDSRGGRYNSPLHF.

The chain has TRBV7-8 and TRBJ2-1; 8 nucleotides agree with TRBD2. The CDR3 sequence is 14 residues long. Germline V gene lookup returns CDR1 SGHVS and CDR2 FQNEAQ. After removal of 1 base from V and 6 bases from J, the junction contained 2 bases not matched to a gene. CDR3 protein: CASSLGRGANEQFF. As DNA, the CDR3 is TGTGCCAGCAGCTTAGGGCGGGGGGCCAATGAGCAGTTCTTC.